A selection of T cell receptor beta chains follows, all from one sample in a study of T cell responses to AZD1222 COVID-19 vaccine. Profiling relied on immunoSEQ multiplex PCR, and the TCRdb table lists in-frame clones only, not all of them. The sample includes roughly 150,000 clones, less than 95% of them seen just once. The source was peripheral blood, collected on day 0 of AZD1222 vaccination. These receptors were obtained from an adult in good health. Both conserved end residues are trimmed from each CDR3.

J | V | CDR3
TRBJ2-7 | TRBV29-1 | SVDVTGGYEQY
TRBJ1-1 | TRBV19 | ASSISGGGTEAF
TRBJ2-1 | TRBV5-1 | ASSLAESSYNEQF
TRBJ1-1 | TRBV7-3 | ASSFNRDTEAF
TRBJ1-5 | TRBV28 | ASSLGQVNQPQH
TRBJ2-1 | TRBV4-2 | ASSQPTERVSYNEQF
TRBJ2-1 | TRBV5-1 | ASSLKGQGRNEQF
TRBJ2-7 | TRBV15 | ATSRDGTIGEQY
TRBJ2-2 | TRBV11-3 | ASSPFRGGNTGELF
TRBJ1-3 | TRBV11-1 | ASSQLRGSGNTIY
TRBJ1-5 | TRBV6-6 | ASSPDSYNQPQH
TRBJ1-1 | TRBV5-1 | ASSLTPGSTEAF
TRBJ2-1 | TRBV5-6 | ASSLAVTGGAFWDNEQF
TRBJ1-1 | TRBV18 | ASSVSGNTEAF
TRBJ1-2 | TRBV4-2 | ASSQTTGGFGYGYT
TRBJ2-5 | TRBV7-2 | ASSPWTSGLAETQY
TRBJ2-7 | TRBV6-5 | ASSYSGQGNYEQY
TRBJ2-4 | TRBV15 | ATSREFQSLAKNIQY
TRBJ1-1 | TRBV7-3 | ASSLDPWTEAF
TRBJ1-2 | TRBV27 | ASSFQPRGDYGYT
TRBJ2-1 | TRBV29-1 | SVAKENNEQF
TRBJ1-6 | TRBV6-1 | ASSEVGTAYNSPLH
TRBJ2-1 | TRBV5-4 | ASSFLWGRPSSYNEQF
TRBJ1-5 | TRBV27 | ASSLSRHLPGGDSNQPQH
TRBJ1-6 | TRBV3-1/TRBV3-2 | ASSQAYSGSPLH
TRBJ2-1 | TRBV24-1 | ATSVGDEQF
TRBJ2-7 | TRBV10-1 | ATGLAGGYEQY
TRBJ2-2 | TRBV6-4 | ASAGTGDTGELF
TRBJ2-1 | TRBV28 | ASSLSRLAGEQF
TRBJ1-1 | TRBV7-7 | ASSLYTPGTKNTEAF
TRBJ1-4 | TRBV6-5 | ASSYGTVNEKLF
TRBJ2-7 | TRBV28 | ASSPLLLMGYYEQY
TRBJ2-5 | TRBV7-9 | ALTGDLETQY
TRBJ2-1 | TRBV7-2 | ASSLEGRSYNEQF
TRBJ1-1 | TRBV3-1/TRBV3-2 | ASSLTQGRGEAF
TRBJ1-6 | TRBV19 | ASSFRGLRSPLH
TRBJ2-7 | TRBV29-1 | SVELAGVYEQY
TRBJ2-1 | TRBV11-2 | ASSLAGSYNEQF
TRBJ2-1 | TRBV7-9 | ASSFTLAGGYYEQF
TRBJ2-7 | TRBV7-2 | ASSLRRRYEQY
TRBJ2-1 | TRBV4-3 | ASSQGSVVNNEQF
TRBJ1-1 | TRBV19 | ASSIDQDRLDEAF
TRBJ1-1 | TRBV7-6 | ASSLLRGANTEAF
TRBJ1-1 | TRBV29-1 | SVWAWNTEAF
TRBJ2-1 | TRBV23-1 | ASRGGRDYNEQF
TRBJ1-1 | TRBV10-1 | ASRSKGRQGQAQNTEAF
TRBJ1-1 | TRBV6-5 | ASSYRGKAEAF
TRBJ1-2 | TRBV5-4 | ASGPGTLSYNYGYT
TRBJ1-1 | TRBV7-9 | ASSLLGTEAF
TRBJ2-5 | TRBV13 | ASSLEGRLAGERGYETQY
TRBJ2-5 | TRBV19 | ASSIDSTGETQY
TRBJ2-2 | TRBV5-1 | ASSPGLAGAPSNTGELF
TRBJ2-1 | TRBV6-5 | ASRPGLAFYNEQF
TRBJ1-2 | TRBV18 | ASSPEPVRSFGYT
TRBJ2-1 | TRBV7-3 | ASSLGLAGGPKSNEQF